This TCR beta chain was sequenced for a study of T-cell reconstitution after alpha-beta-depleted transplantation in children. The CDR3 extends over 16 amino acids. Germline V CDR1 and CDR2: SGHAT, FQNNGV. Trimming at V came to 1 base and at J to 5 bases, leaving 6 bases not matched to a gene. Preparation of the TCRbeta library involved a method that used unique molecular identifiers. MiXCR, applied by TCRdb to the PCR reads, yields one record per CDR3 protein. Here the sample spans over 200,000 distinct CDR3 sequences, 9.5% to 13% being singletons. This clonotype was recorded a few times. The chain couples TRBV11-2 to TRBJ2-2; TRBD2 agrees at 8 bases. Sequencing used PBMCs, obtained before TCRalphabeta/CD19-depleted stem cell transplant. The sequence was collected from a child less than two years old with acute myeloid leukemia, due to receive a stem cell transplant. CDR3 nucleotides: TGTGCCAGCAGCTTAGGGGGGACTAGTTTTACCGGGGAGCTGTTTTTT. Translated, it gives CASSLGGTSFTGELFF. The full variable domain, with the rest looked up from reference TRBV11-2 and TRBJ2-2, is EAGVAQSPRYKIIEKRQSVAFWCNPISGHATLYWYQQILGQGPKLLIQFQNNGVVDDSQLPKDRFSAERLKGVDSTLKIQPAKLEDSAVYLCASSLGGTSFTGELFFGEGSRLTVL.